This T cell receptor (beta chain) was documented in a study of blood T cell repertoires in COVID-19. Study as a whole: There were acute and convalescent COVID-19 samples, and they came from the United States, Italy and Spain. PBMCs, B-cell-depleted T cells, or T cells provided the cDNA or gDNA that made up the material.

The CDR3 spans 12 residues. Per germline, CDR1 MNHEY and CDR2 SMNVEV (reference sequence). Trimming took off 2 bases at V and 7 bases at J, with 5 bases between the two ends. As originally analysed: Amplification of reference gene primers provided the estimated nucleated cell counts. The protocol was immunoSEQ multiplex PCR, while the TCRdb copy is restricted to in-frame clones and leaves out a portion. The DNA gave D and trimming, while V, J and clone size come from that table. The sample shows some 160,000 clones, 65% to 85% of them seen only once. The clonotype was recovered from a woman aged 45-59 years with acute or convalescent COVID-19. The J gene is TRBJ2-2, the V gene TRBV27; D is undetermined. Sequenced: peripheral blood. CDR3 DNA: TGTGCCAGCAGTTTAACGGGCGGGGAGCTGTTTTTT. Protein sequence: CASSLTGGELFF.